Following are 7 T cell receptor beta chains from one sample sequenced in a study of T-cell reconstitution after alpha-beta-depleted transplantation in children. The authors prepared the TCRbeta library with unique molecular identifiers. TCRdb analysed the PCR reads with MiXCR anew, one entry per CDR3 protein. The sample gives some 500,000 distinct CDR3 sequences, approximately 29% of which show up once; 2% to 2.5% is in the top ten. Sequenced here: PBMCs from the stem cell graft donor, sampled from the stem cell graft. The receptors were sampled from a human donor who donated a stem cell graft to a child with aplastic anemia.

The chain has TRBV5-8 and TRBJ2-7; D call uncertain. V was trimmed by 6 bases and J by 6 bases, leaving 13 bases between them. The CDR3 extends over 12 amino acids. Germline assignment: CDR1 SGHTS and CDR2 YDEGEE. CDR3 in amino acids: CASIILEVEQYF. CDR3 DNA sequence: TGTGCCAGCATCATTCTAGAAGTCGAGCAGTACTTC.

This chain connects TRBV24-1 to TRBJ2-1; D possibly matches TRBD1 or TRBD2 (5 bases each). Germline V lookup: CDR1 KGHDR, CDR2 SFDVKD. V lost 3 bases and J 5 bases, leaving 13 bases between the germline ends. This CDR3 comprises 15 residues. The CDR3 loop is CATSDPGRGDNEQFF. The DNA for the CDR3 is TGTGCCACCAGTGATCCGGGGCGTGGGGACAATGAGCAGTTCTTC.

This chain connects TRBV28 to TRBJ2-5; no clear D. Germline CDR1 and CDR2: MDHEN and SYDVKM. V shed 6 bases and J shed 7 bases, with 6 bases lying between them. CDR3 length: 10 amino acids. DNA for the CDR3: TGTGCCAGCAGCCGAGTGACCCAGTACTTC. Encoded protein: CASSRVTQYF.

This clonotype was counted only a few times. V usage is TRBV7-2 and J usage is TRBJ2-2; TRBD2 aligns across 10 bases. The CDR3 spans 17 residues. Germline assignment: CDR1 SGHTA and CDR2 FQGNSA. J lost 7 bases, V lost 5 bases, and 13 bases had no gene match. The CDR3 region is CASSPPLAGVSIGELFF. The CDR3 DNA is TGTGCCAGCAGCCCCCCCCTAGCGGGAGTATCAATCGGGGAGCTGTTTTTT.

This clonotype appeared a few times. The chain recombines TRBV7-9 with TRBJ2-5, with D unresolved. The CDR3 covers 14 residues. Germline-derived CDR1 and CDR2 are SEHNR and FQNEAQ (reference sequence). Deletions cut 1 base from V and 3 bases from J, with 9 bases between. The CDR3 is CASSLGLPKETQYF. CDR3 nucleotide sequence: TGTGCCAGCAGCTTAGGCCTTCCCAAAGAGACCCAGTACTTC.

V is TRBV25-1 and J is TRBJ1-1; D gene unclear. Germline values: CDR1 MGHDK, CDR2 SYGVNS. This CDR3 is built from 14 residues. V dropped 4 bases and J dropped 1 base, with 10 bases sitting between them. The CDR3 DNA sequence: TGTGCCAGCAGTGGACGCGCTACGAACACTGAAGCTTTCTTT. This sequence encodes CASSGRATNTEAFF.

The CDR3 nucleotides read TGCAGCATTGTGGCGGAGGGGGCTGAAGCTTTCTTT. Translated, it gives CSIVAEGAEAFF. The V call is TRBV29-1, the J call TRBJ1-1; TRBD1 is a possible D gene (6 bases). V dropped 8 bases and J dropped 6 bases, with 16 bases sitting between them. The CDR3 has 12 amino acids. Germline V gene lookup returns CDR1 SQVTM and CDR2 ANQGSEA.